This TCR beta chain was sequenced for a study of Graves' ophthalmopathy and Graves' hyperthyroidism. The study's findings and limits: Blood repertoires reportedly contained most expanded thyroid clonotypes above 0.001 frequency.

Investigators amplified TCR beta CDR3 regions from RNA transcripts. HTBI-primed first-round RT-PCR preceded second-round multiplex PCR. From the multiplex PCR reads, TCRdb called clonotypes with MiXCR, one entry per CDR3 protein. The table includes about 550,000 distinct CDR3 sequences, just under 40% detected once. With regard to this clonotype: The antigen remains unidentified.

Germline V CDR1 and CDR2: ENHRY, SYGVKD. The CDR3 has 13 residues. V gave up 2 bases and J gave up 9 bases, with 12 bases separating them. This rearrangement joins TRBV10-3 to TRBJ2-3; no clear D gene. The sequenced sample was peripheral blood or thyroid tissue (not recorded which). This TCR came from an adult man with Graves' hyperthyroidism. CDR3 residues: CAISELQAVTQYF. DNA of the CDR3: TGTGCCATCAGTGAGCTCCAGGCCGTCACGCAGTATTTT.